Given below is one T cell receptor (beta chain) in context. As yet, its antigen is unknown. The repertoire was sequenced with immunoSEQ multiplex PCR; TCRdb's copy has only in-frame clones and lacks some. This table holds roughly 60,000 clones, about 89% found once. Blood was sampled at baseline, cycle 4 day 1, and cycle 7 day 1. This entry belongs to a study of OX40 agonist ivuxolimab in advanced cancers. Whole-study context: Ivuxolimab, an agonist antibody against OX40 (CD134), was given to patients. Prior checkpoint blockade (anti-PD-1, anti-PD-L1 or anti-CTLA-4) was permitted; around 40% had it. The study's findings and limits: In CD8+ T cells, expanded clones were on average more numerous than in CD4+.

This CDR3 spans 15 amino acids. CDR1 LGHNA and CDR2 YNFKEQ come from the germline V gene. With 0 bases clipped from V and 8 bases from J, the junction kept 10 bases outside the gene matches. The sample consisted of CD4+ or CD8+ T cells sorted from blood, taken in a trial of the OX40 agonist ivuxolimab. The V and J genes are TRBV4-2 and TRBJ2-7; TRBD2 agrees at 7 bases. The sequence derives from an adult with an advanced solid tumor such as melanoma, head and neck, liver or kidney cancer. CDR3 sequence: CASSQDQQREIKQYF. In DNA form, the CDR3 reads TGTGCCAGCAGCCAAGATCAACAGCGGGAAATTAAGCAGTACTTC.